These 22 T cell receptor beta chains came from one sample sequenced in a study of blood T cell repertoires in COVID-19. Assay used: immunoSEQ multiplex PCR; TCRdb lists only in-frame clones, some missing. The sample records 250,000 or so clones, roughly 79% being singletons. The sample consisted of peripheral blood. The receptors derive from a woman aged 80 or over with acute or convalescent COVID-19.

This clone was picked up one time. The rearrangement joins TRBV7-6 to TRBJ2-3; 8 bases are a match to TRBD2. The germline V gene has CDR1 SGHVS and CDR2 FNYEAQ. The junction had 8 bases not matched to a gene; V was cut back by 2 bases and J by 4 bases. There are 16 residues in the CDR3. The CDR3 region is CASSLTGRAGADTQYF. CDR3 coding DNA: TGTGCCAGCAGCTTAACCGGGAGGGCCGGAGCAGATACGCAGTATTTT.

V usage is TRBV5-3 and J usage is TRBJ2-7; 10 bases match TRBD2. TRBV5-3 is labeled an ORF, and its function is uncertain. This CDR3 spans 14 amino acids. V trimming: 4 bases; J trimming: 3 bases; junction bases outside the gene matches: 4. In nucleotides, the CDR3 is TGTGCCAGAAGCAGGGGACTAGCGAGCTACGAGCAGTACTTC. It translates to CARSRGLASYEQYF.

The chain carries TRBV9 and TRBJ2-7; tentatively, D is TRBD1 (7 bases). The CDR3 loop spans 16 amino acids. V lost 3 bases, J lost 7 bases, and 23 bases lay in between. The germline V gene encodes CDR1 SGDLS and CDR2 YYNGEE. DNA of the CDR3: TGTGCCAGCAGCGGAAAGGGTGAGGTCAGGGGGGAAGAGCAGTACTTC. Protein: CASSGKGEVRGEEQYF.

The chain is built from TRBV7-2 and TRBJ2-1, with D possibly being TRBD2 (6 bases). Trimming stripped 6 bases from V and 1 base from J, with 13 bases between. Germline V lookup: CDR1 SGHTA, CDR2 FQGNSA. The length of the CDR3 is 15 residues. CDR3 sequence reads: CASRPTGGSYNEQFF. In DNA form, the CDR3 reads TGTGCCAGCAGGCCGACCGGGGGTTCCTACAATGAGCAGTTCTTC.

The chain is built from TRBV4-1 and TRBJ2-7; 11 nucleotides match TRBD1. V was clipped by 5 bases and J by 2 bases; unmatched bases: 8. The CDR3 loop spans 16 amino acids. CDR1 and CDR2 from the germline V gene are MGHRA and YSYEKL. The chain's CDR3 is CASSKGQGAGAYEQYF. In DNA, the CDR3 is TGCGCCAGCAGCAAAGGACAGGGGGCGGGGGCCTACGAGCAGTACTTC.

The DNA for the CDR3 is TGTGCCTGGAGTCGGACTAGCGGGGTCGGAGATACGCAGTATTTT. The encoded protein is CAWSRTSGVGDTQYF. The chain recombines TRBV30 with TRBJ2-3; 12 bases agree with TRBD2. Germline V gene sequence: CDR1 GTSNPN, CDR2 SVGIG (reference sequence). The CDR3 runs to 15 residues. With V trimmed by 2 bases and J by 5 bases, 5 bases remained unmatched. The full variable domain, rest sourced from reference TRBV30 and TRBJ2-3, is SQTIHQWPATLVQPVGSPLSLECTVEGTSNPNLYWYRQAAGRGLQLLFYSVGIGQISSEVPQNLSASRPQDRQFILSSKKLLLSDSGFYLCAWSRTSGVGDTQYFGPGTRLTVL.

The gene calls are TRBV5-1 and TRBJ2-7, with D possibly being TRBD1 (6 bases). Germline-derived CDR1 and CDR2 are SGHRS and YFSETQ. This CDR3 has 14 amino acids. V dropped 5 bases and J dropped 2 bases, with 14 bases sitting between them. As DNA, the CDR3 is TGCGCCAGCAGTTCAGTGGACAGCGCCTACGAGCAGTACTTC. Encoded protein: CASSSVDSAYEQYF.

This sequence joins TRBV7-8 and TRBJ1-3; D is perhaps TRBD1 (5 bases). Trimming stripped 5 bases from V and 8 bases from J, with 22 bases between. From germline, CDR1 is SGHVS and CDR2 FQNEAQ. CDR3 length: 16 amino acids. CDR3 loop: CASSRQPSRAKDTIYF. CDR3 DNA: TGTGCCAGCAGCCGACAGCCTAGCCGGGCCAAGGACACCATATATTTT.

In regard to this clone: One end of the junction does not line up with germline, which may come from a read error. This chain links TRBV4-1 with TRBJ1-3, with a weak D call TRBD1 (5 bases). This CDR3 region has 12 residues. CDR1 MGHRA and CDR2 YSYEKL come from the germline V gene. The CDR3 bases are TGCGCCAGCAGCCAAGGTGGCGGGGCCGAAGACTTT. Its protein is CASSQGGGAEDF.

This chain connects TRBV7-2 to TRBJ1-6; D perhaps matches TRBD1 (5 bases). Trimming removed 2 bases from V and 7 bases from J, with 9 bases in between. In germline, CDR1 is SGHTA, CDR2 FQGNSA. This CDR3 has 14 amino acids. As DNA, the CDR3 is TGTGCCAGCAGCTTACAGGGTTTCAATTCACCCCTCCACTTT. Encoded protein: CASSLQGFNSPLHF.

In its sample, this clone was seen once. The chain recombines TRBV3-1 (or the pseudogene TRBV3-2) with TRBJ1-6, with D perhaps TRBD1 (5 bases). Germline values: CDR1 LGHDT, CDR2 YNNKEL (reference sequence). Deletions cut 1 base from V and 14 bases from J, with 9 bases between. The CDR3 has 12 amino acids. The CDR3 protein is CASSQGAGALHF. The CDR3 coding sequence is TGTGCCAGCAGCCAAGGGGCGGGGGCCCTCCACTTT.

This chain uses TRBV6-2 or TRBV6-3 with TRBJ2-7, with a possible D match to TRBD2 (6 bases). V was clipped by 4 bases and J by 7 bases, with 11 bases between them. The CDR3 has 12 amino acids. Germline CDR1 is MNHEY and CDR2 is SVGEGT. CDR3 coding DNA: TGTGCCAGCAGTTCTGCGGGATTAGAGCAGTACTTC. Translating gives CASSSAGLEQYF.

J is TRBJ1-1 and V is TRBV14; 7 bases are a match to TRBD1. Germline-derived CDR1 and CDR2 are SGHDN and FVKESK. V trimming: 5 bases; J trimming: 5 bases; junction bases outside the gene matches: 2. The CDR3 sequence is 12 residues long. The chain's CDR3 is CASSTGATEAFF. The CDR3 DNA reads as TGTGCCAGCAGCACAGGGGCAACTGAAGCTTTCTTT. Combining the CDR3 with reference TRBV14 and TRBJ1-1 gives the whole variable domain EAGVTQFPSHSVIEKGQTVTLRCDPISGHDNLYWYRRVMGKEIKFLLHFVKESKQDESGMPNNRFLAERTGGTYSTLKVQPAELEDSGVYFCASSTGATEAFFGQGTRLTVV.

This clone was seen only a few times. This chain uses TRBV7-8 with TRBJ2-1; TRBD1 might be the D (6 bases). V was trimmed by 4 bases and J by 0 bases, leaving 28 bases between them. The CDR3 extends over 21 amino acids. The germline V gene has CDR1 SGHVS and CDR2 FQNEAQ. The DNA of the CDR3 is TGTGCCAGCAGCTCACAGGTAGGCAGGGGAAATGACCTTCGCTCCTACAATGAGCAGTTCTTC. Its translation is CASSSQVGRGNDLRSYNEQFF.

This chain uses TRBV6-5 with TRBJ1-2; D gene unclear. Trimming left V 8 bases short and J 8 bases short, with 15 bases between. Germline V gives CDR1 MNHEY, CDR2 SVGAGI. This CDR3 comprises 12 residues. The CDR3 region has the DNA TGTGCCAGCTCGACCGGGGAATGGGGCTACACCTTC. Translating gives CASSTGEWGYTF.

V is TRBV10-3 and J is TRBJ2-3; no definite D call. Trimming pared 2 bases from V and 5 bases from J, leaving 5 bases between. The CDR3 consists of 12 residues. In germline, CDR1 is ENHRY, CDR2 SYGVKD. The CDR3 spells CAISEVVDTQYF. CDR3 DNA sequence: TGTGCCATCAGTGAGGTAGTAGATACGCAGTATTTT.

V usage is TRBV2 and J usage is TRBJ2-1, with 9 positions matching TRBD2. Germline trimming cut 8 bases from V and 8 bases from J; bases unmatched to any gene: 13. Looked up from germline, CDR1 is SNHLY and CDR2 is FYNNEI. The CDR3 length is 15 residues. In nucleotides, the CDR3 is TGTGCCAGCGGAAAGTGGGTTGTAGCGGGGGATGAGCAGTTCTTC. This translates into CASGKWVVAGDEQFF.

In its sample, this clone was seen a few times. The V gene is TRBV5-1, the J gene TRBJ2-5, with D unclear. Trimming pared 3 bases from V and 4 bases from J, leaving 10 bases between. CDR1 is SGHRS, CDR2 YFSETQ, per germline. The CDR3 extends over 13 amino acids. The CDR3 sequence: CASSSAGGETQYF. The CDR3 coding sequence is TGCGCCAGCAGCTCAGCAGGTGGAGAGACCCAGTACTTC.

The chain carries TRBV4-3 and TRBJ2-1; 13 bases are a match to TRBD2. Germline CDR1 LGHNA, CDR2 YSLEER. V lost 0 bases and J lost 7; bases outside the gene matches: 9. There are 18 residues in the CDR3. The CDR3 region is CASSQEDPTSGGANEQFF. CDR3 DNA sequence: TGCGCCAGCAGCCAAGAGGACCCCACTAGCGGGGGGGCTAATGAGCAGTTCTTC.

V is TRBV27 and J is TRBJ2-7, with D possibly being TRBD1 (5 bases). Germline V CDR1 and CDR2: MNHEY, SMNVEV (reference sequence). V was cut by 3 bases and J by 2 bases, with 11 bases left in between. The CDR3 spans 14 residues. The CDR3 is CASSFRPGPYEQYF. CDR3 bases: TGTGCCAGCAGTTTTCGTCCAGGGCCCTACGAGCAGTACTTC.

J is TRBJ2-3 and V is TRBV7-3; TRBD2 matches at 8 bases. The germline CDR1 and CDR2 sequences are SGHTA and FQGTGA. This CDR3 is 15 amino acids long. V lost 3 bases to trimming and J lost 4 bases; unmatched junction nucleotides: 6. The CDR3 region has the DNA TGTGCCAGCAGCTTCATCGGGGGGGCCCCAGATACGCAGTATTTT. This codes for CASSFIGGAPDTQYF.

The rearrangement links TRBV12-3 or TRBV12-4 to TRBJ1-5; no definite D call. Trimming removed 6 bases at V and 10 bases at J, with 16 bases between. This CDR3 is built from 13 residues. CDR3 DNA sequence: TGTGCCAGCAGACTAGCTGACTTCCAACCCCAGCATTTT. It encodes CASRLADFQPQHF.